Shown below are 30 T cell receptor beta chains from a single sample sequenced in a study of follicular helper T cells after annual influenza vaccination. The time point: 2014-2015 season, pre-vaccination. Profiling relied on immunoSEQ multiplex PCR, and the TCRdb table lists in-frame clones only, not all of them. Here the sample spans about 27,000 clones, approximately 81% being singletons. Here the sequenced sample was CXCR5+ CD38- circulating T follicular helper cells from blood, taken on the day of influenza vaccination. The subset here: circulating Tfh, non-naive CD4+CXCR5+PD-1+ (ICOS+CD38+ or ICOS-CD38-). These TCRs come from an adult who received the influenza vaccine.

The chain links TRBV5-6 to TRBJ2-5, with 11 bases fitting TRBD2. There are 15 residues in the CDR3. The germline V gene has CDR1 SGHDT and CDR2 YYEEEE. Unmatched junction bases numbered 7, after V lost 4 bases and J lost 5 bases. The CDR3 sequence: CASSGASGGLETQYF. In nucleotides, the CDR3 is TGTGCCAGCAGCGGGGCTAGCGGGGGGTTGGAGACCCAGTACTTC.

V and J are TRBV6-1 and TRBJ1-5; tentatively, D is TRBD1 (6 bases). V was cut by 2 bases and J by 9 bases, with 14 bases left in between. This CDR3 has 14 amino acids. Germline loops: CDR1 MNHNS, CDR2 SASEGT. CDR3 protein: CASSERYRERPQHF. CDR3 nucleotides: TGTGCCAGCAGTGAAAGGTACAGGGAGAGGCCCCAGCATTTT.

The chain uses TRBV9 and TRBJ1-5; D gene uncertain. CDR1 SGDLS and CDR2 YYNGEE come from the germline V gene. V was cut by 0 bases and J by 6 bases, with 10 bases left in between. This CDR3 region has 14 residues. CDR3 in DNA: TGTGCCAGCAGCGTAGGAGGGTATGGTCAGCCCCAGCATTTT. Protein: CASSVGGYGQPQHF.

The CDR3 spells CASSPEGESPLHF. The CDR3 DNA is TGTGCCAGCTCACCGGAAGGGGAATCACCCCTCCACTTT. This chain links TRBV18 with TRBJ1-6, with D tentatively TRBD1 (5 bases). Germline CDR1 and CDR2: KGHSH and LQKENI. The V end was cut by 3 bases, the J end by 10 bases, with 10 bases between. The CDR3 spans 13 residues. The full variable domain, rest sourced from reference TRBV18 and TRBJ1-6, is NAGVMQNPRHLVRRRGQEARLRCSPMKGHSHVYWYRQLPEEGLKFMVYLQKENIIDESGMPKERFSAEFPKEGPSILRIQQVVRGDSAAYFCASSPEGESPLHFGNGTRLTVT.

The rearrangement joins TRBV6-1 to TRBJ1-5, with D possibly being TRBD1 (5 bases). The CDR3 covers 16 residues. The V and J ends lost 1 base and 1 base respectively, with 11 bases between them. CDR1 and CDR2 from the germline V gene are MNHNS and SASEGT. The CDR3 DNA sequence: TGTGCCAGCAGTGAAGGACAGCGGGGGAGCAATCAGCCCCAGCATTTT. Its translation: CASSEGQRGSNQPQHF.

The rearrangement links TRBV9 to TRBJ2-5; 10 bases are shared with TRBD2. The CDR3 spans 15 residues. Trimming removed 0 bases from V and 4 bases from J; junction bases left unmatched: 3. Germline lookup yields CDR1 SGDLS and CDR2 YYNGEE. CDR3 sequence reads: CASSVAPSGGETQYF. The CDR3 bases are TGTGCCAGCAGCGTAGCCCCTAGCGGGGGAGAGACCCAGTACTTC. Combining the CDR3 with reference TRBV9 and TRBJ2-5 gives the whole variable domain DSGVTQTPKHLITATGQRVTLRCSPRSGDLSVYWYQQSLDQGLQFLIQYYNGEERAKGNILERFSAQQFPDLHSELNLSSLELGDSALYFCASSVAPSGGETQYFGPGTRLLVL.

This chain connects TRBV7-9 to TRBJ2-5; D is unclear. Germline values: CDR1 SEHNR, CDR2 FQNEAQ (reference sequence). This CDR3 comprises 15 residues. The V and J ends lost 5 bases and 5 bases respectively, with 18 bases between them. The CDR3 region has the DNA TGTGCCAGCAGCCCTATGGGTACCCTAGGCGAGACCCAGTACTTC. Translated, it gives CASSPMGTLGETQYF.

The V gene is TRBV6-4, the J gene TRBJ2-3, with 7 bases aligning to TRBD1. In germline, CDR1 is MRHNA, CDR2 SNTAGT. The CDR3 consists of 13 residues. After removal of 4 bases from V and 5 bases from J, the junction contained 3 bases not matched to a gene. CDR3 in DNA: TGTGCCAGCAGTGGGGACAGACGAGATACGCAGTATTTT. Amino acid sequence: CASSGDRRDTQYF.

This chain connects TRBV29-1 to TRBJ2-2, with 8 bases fitting TRBD1. The germline V gene has CDR1 SQVTM and CDR2 ANQGSEA. The CDR3 is 15 residues long. With 3 bases clipped from V and 4 bases from J, the junction kept 7 bases outside the gene matches. The CDR3 loop reads CSVDPGQGGTGELFF. CDR3 bases: TGCAGCGTTGATCCCGGACAGGGAGGCACCGGGGAGCTGTTTTTT.

This chain joins TRBV6-5 and TRBJ1-6; TRBD1 matches at 10 bases. Looked up from germline, CDR1 is MNHEY and CDR2 is SVGAGI. After removal of 7 bases from V and 9 bases from J, the junction contained 6 bases not matched to a gene. The CDR3 sequence is 14 residues long. CDR3 sequence (DNA): TGTGCCAGCACCCGGGACAGGGGACGTTCACCCCTCCACTTT. It codes for CASTRDRGRSPLHF.

The chain employs TRBV27 and TRBJ2-7; 7 bases agree with TRBD1. The CDR3 covers 17 residues. The junction had 14 bases not matched to a gene; V was cut back by 4 bases and J by 2 bases. CDR1 and CDR2 (germline): MNHEY, SMNVEV (reference sequence). Here the CDR3 reads CASSYSTRGTYPYEQYF. Written as DNA, the CDR3 is TGTGCCAGCAGTTACTCAACCAGGGGGACCTACCCCTACGAGCAGTACTTC.

The chain couples TRBV7-8 to TRBJ2-6, with a weak D call TRBD2 (5 bases). The ends were cut back, 5 bases at V and 0 bases at J, with 17 bases in the middle. CDR1 SGHVS and CDR2 FQNEAQ come from the germline V gene. The CDR3 covers 18 residues. Written as DNA, the CDR3 is TGTGCCAGCAGCAGCCTGAGGGCCCTCAGCTCTGGGGCCAACGTCCTGACTTTC. Translating it yields CASSSLRALSSGANVLTF. Drawing the rest from reference TRBV7-8 and TRBJ2-6, the complete variable domain is GAGVSQSPRYKVAKRGQDVALRCDPISGHVSLFWYQQALGQGPEFLTYFQNEAQLDKSGLPSDRFFAERPEGSVSTLKIQRTQQEDSAVYLCASSSLRALSSGANVLTFGAGSRLTVL.

The gene calls are TRBV6-1 and TRBJ1-2; TRBD1 matches 12 bases. Germline V gene sequence: CDR1 MNHNS, CDR2 SASEGT. CDR3 size: 15 residues. J was trimmed by 6 bases and V by 1 base; bases with no gene match: 3. CDR3 sequence: CASSEGDRGLDGYTF. CDR3 DNA sequence: TGTGCCAGCAGTGAAGGGGACAGGGGGCTGGATGGCTACACCTTC.

The rearrangement joins TRBV19 to TRBJ1-2, with D tentatively TRBD1 (6 bases). Germline V lookup: CDR1 LNHDA, CDR2 SQIVND (reference sequence). This CDR3 contains 13 residues. V lost 7 bases and J lost 2, with 11 bases in between. CDR3 protein: CASTAQGNYGYTF. The CDR3, as DNA: TGTGCCAGTACCGCACAGGGCAACTATGGCTACACCTTC.

This clone occurred a few times. The chain has TRBV18 and TRBJ1-2, with TRBD1 as a possible D gene (6 bases). Germline V gene lookup returns CDR1 KGHSH and CDR2 LQKENI. The CDR3 totals 12 residues. V was trimmed by 6 bases and J by 6 bases, leaving 11 bases between them. The chain's CDR3 is CASSHDRNGYTF. The CDR3 coding sequence is TGTGCCAGCTCCCACGACAGGAATGGCTACACCTTC.

This clone was recorded a few times. The chain has TRBV2 and TRBJ1-4; 8 bases fit TRBD1. The CDR3 sequence is 14 residues long. The V gene end was trimmed by 7 bases and the J gene end by 3 bases; junction bases not matched to a gene: 4. Germline CDR1 SNHLY, CDR2 FYNNEI. This CDR3 is CASIQGAANEKLFF. The CDR3 nucleotides are TGTGCCAGCATCCAGGGGGCAGCTAATGAAAAACTGTTTTTT.

V usage is TRBV7-3 and J usage is TRBJ2-5; 8 positions match TRBD1. Per the germline V gene, CDR1 is SGHTA and CDR2 is FQGTGA. V trimming: 4 bases; J trimming: 1 base; junction bases outside the gene matches: 8. The CDR3 is 16 amino acids. CDR3 sequence reads: CASSSDRGLSQETQYF. CDR3 sequence (DNA): TGTGCCAGCAGCTCTGACAGGGGTCTTTCCCAAGAGACCCAGTACTTC.

As concerns this clone: Without the conserved terminal phenylalanine or tryptophan, this CDR3 likely stems from a read error. The DNA is left out, because the CDR3 cannot be placed on it with certainty; the CDR3 is given as TCRdb lists it. The chain's CDR3 is CSVETGEI. V and J are TRBV29-1 and TRBJ1-2; the D call of TRBD1 is as the table states it, not checked on the DNA. The V gene's germline CDR1 is SQVTM and CDR2 ANQGSEA. The CDR3 is 8 residues long, ends included.

The rearrangement uses TRBV7-9 and TRBJ2-6; D perhaps matches TRBD2 (5 bases). Germline-derived CDR1 and CDR2 are SEHNR and FQNEAQ (reference sequence). Trimming left V 0 bases short and J 1 base short, with 10 bases between. The CDR3 runs 17 residues. This CDR3 is CASSLAGVLSGANVLTF. CDR3 in DNA: TGTGCCAGCAGCTTAGCCGGGGTCCTATCTGGGGCCAACGTCCTGACTTTC.

A few counts support this clone. The chain's CDR3 is CATKSGGSSQFF. Written as DNA, the CDR3 is TGTGCCACCAAATCAGGGGGATCCTCCCAGTTCTTC. This sequence joins TRBV10-3 and TRBJ2-1, with 7 bases aligning to TRBD1. CDR3 size: 12 residues. The germline gives CDR1 ENHRY, CDR2 SYGVKD. V shed 10 bases, J shed 13 bases, and the junction held 13 bases outside the gene matches.

The genes are TRBV6-6 and TRBJ2-1, with a tentative D call TRBD1 (6 bases). V shed 0 bases and J shed 0 bases, with 6 bases lying between them. The length of the CDR3 is 15 residues. Germline V gene lookup returns CDR1 MNHNY and CDR2 SVGAGI (reference sequence). The CDR3 sequence is CASSYSQGSYNEQFF. The DNA of the CDR3 is TGTGCCAGCAGTTACTCACAGGGCTCCTACAATGAGCAGTTCTTC.

The chain has TRBV19 and TRBJ1-3; weak D call: TRBD1 (6 bases). V lost 10 bases to trimming and J lost 4 bases, with 14 bases between them. The V gene's germline CDR1 is LNHDA and CDR2 SQIVND (reference sequence). The CDR3 contains 13 residues. The CDR3 DNA sequence: TGTGCCACGGGGGGCCCGGTCGGAAACACCATATATTTT. Translating gives CATGGPVGNTIYF.

The V and J genes are TRBV5-6 and TRBJ2-5; D possibly corresponds to TRBD2 (5 bases). The CDR3 extends over 13 amino acids. Trimming took off 3 bases at V and 1 base at J, with 7 bases between the two ends. Germline CDR1 reads SGHDT; CDR2 reads YYEEEE. The CDR3 reads CASSSGVQETQYF. The CDR3 nucleotides read TGTGCCAGCAGCTCCGGGGTCCAAGAGACCCAGTACTTC.

The chain uses TRBV5-6 and TRBJ2-7; possible D gene TRBD2, 7 bases. The CDR3 contains 13 residues. The ends were cut back, 2 bases at V and 7 bases at J, with 13 bases in the middle. CDR1 SGHDT and CDR2 YYEEEE come from the germline V gene. The DNA for the CDR3 is TGTGCCAGCAGCTTCGGGGGGCACAGGGAGCAGTACTTC. Translating it yields CASSFGGHREQYF.

This chain connects TRBV6-6 to TRBJ1-6; 7 nucleotides align to TRBD1. The germline CDR1 and CDR2 sequences are MNHNY and SVGAGI (reference sequence). This CDR3 comprises 14 residues. J was trimmed by 7 bases and V by 6 bases; bases with no gene match: 6. The CDR3: CASRMTGNNSPLHF. The CDR3 bases are TGTGCCAGCAGAATGACAGGGAACAATTCACCCCTCCACTTT.

The gene calls are TRBV5-6 and TRBJ1-3; D gene unclear. V was pared by 0 bases and J by 4 bases, with 11 bases between. The germline gives CDR1 SGHDT, CDR2 YYEEEE. There are 15 residues in the CDR3. The CDR3 is CASSLDRLSGNTIYF. The DNA for the CDR3 is TGTGCCAGCAGCTTGGACCGACTTAGCGGAAACACCATATATTTT. Combining the CDR3 with reference TRBV5-6 and TRBJ1-3 gives the whole variable domain DAGVTQSPTHLIKTRGQQVTLRCSPKSGHDTVSWYQQALGQGPQFIFQYYEEEERQRGNFPDRFSGHQFPNYSSELNVNALLLGDSALYLCASSLDRLSGNTIYFGEGSWLTVV.

V is TRBV6-5 and J is TRBJ1-2; TRBD1 is a possible D gene (6 bases). The CDR3 has 14 amino acids. Per the germline V gene, CDR1 is MNHEY and CDR2 is SVGAGI. Between the trimmed V and J ends, which lost 11 bases and 6 bases, there was a span of 22 bases. CDR3 amino acids: CASRIGGRPHGYTF. The CDR3 DNA sequence: TGTGCCTCAAGGATCGGGGGGCGCCCCCATGGCTACACCTTC.

J is TRBJ2-5 and V is TRBV28, with a possible D match to TRBD1 (6 bases). V was cut by 3 bases and J by 7 bases, with 18 bases left in between. CDR3 length: 15 amino acids. CDR1 is MDHEN, CDR2 SYDVKM, per germline. CDR3 protein: CASSLRPQGQGTQYF. DNA for the CDR3: TGTGCCAGCAGTTTGCGTCCGCAGGGGCAGGGGACCCAGTACTTC.

This chain uses TRBV2 with TRBJ2-1; 7 bases map to TRBD2. The CDR3 is 16 residues long. CDR1 is SNHLY, CDR2 FYNNEI, per germline. Trimming at V came to 7 bases and at J to 1 base, leaving 10 bases not matched to a gene. CDR3 sequence (DNA): TGTGCCAGCAAAGAGACAATGGGAGGGTCCTACAATGAGCAGTTCTTC. This translates into CASKETMGGSYNEQFF.

V and J are TRBV2 and TRBJ2-3, with TRBD2 identical over 12 bases. This CDR3 spans 16 amino acids. The junction had 4 bases not matched to a gene; V was cut back by 1 base and J by 5 bases. Germline loops: CDR1 SNHLY, CDR2 FYNNEI. The CDR3 DNA reads TGTGCCAGCAGTGAAGAGGCTAGCGGGAGGGGAGATACGCAGTATTTT. Protein: CASSEEASGRGDTQYF.